A single sample gave rise to the 20 T cell receptor beta chains below, sequenced in a study of shared clonotypes between healthy human individuals. Clones were read by immunoSEQ multiplex PCR, and TCRdb kept only the in-frame ones, dropping some. The data hold 1.4 million or so clones, with 98% to 99% observed a single time. Sequencing was performed on naive CD4+ T cells sorted from blood. Subset denoted: CD45RA+ positively selected. These receptors were obtained from a man between 25 and 39 years old in good health.

The chain recombines TRBV11-2 with TRBJ2-2, with 7 nucleotides matching TRBD2. CDR1 is SGHAT and CDR2 is FQNNGV in the germline V gene. The CDR3 runs to 17 residues. The J segment lost 6 bases and the V segment lost 3 bases, leaving 13 bases of the junction unmatched. CDR3 bases: TGTGCCAGCAGCTTGGGTGCCGGCGGGGCGGGAGCCGGGGAGCTGTTTTTT. Encoded protein: CASSLGAGGAGAGELFF. Full variable domain (remainder filled in from reference TRBV11-2 and TRBJ2-2): EAGVAQSPRYKIIEKRQSVAFWCNPISGHATLYWYQQILGQGPKLLIQFQNNGVVDDSQLPKDRFSAERLKGVDSTLKIQPAKLEDSAVYLCASSLGAGGAGAGELFFGEGSRLTVL.

V gene TRBV19 combines with J gene TRBJ2-2; 8 nucleotides match TRBD1. Trimming at V came to 7 bases and at J to 7 bases, leaving 17 bases not matched to a gene. The CDR3 spans 17 residues. CDR1 and CDR2 (germline): LNHDA, SQIVND (reference sequence). In nucleotides, the CDR3 is TGTGCCAGTACCTCACCGGGCCCACAGGGGGTGGGCGGGGAGCTGTTTTTT. Encoded protein: CASTSPGPQGVGGELFF.

The chain carries TRBV4-3 and TRBJ2-3; D is ambiguous. Deletions cut 2 bases from V and 1 base from J, with 7 bases between. CDR1 is LGHNA, CDR2 YSLEER, per germline. The CDR3 loop spans 14 amino acids. CDR3 loop: CASSQSGGTDTQYF. CDR3 bases: TGCGCCAGCAGCCAAAGTGGTGGCACAGATACGCAGTATTTT.

V usage is TRBV7-2 and J usage is TRBJ1-1, with D tentatively TRBD1 (6 bases). Looked up from germline, CDR1 is SGHTA and CDR2 is FQGNSA. V was trimmed by 5 bases and J by 3 bases, leaving 19 bases between them. The CDR3 contains 16 residues. CDR3 DNA sequence: TGTGCCAGCAGCGGTAGGGGGGCCTTCGAAGACACTGAAGCTTTCTTT. As protein: CASSGRGAFEDTEAFF.

This chain uses TRBV7-9 with TRBJ2-7; tentatively, D is TRBD2 (5 bases). CDR1 is SEHNR and CDR2 is FQNEAQ in the germline V gene (reference sequence). This CDR3 has 13 residues. Between the trimmed V and J ends, which lost 5 bases and 2 bases, there was a span of 10 bases. Here the CDR3 reads CASSGTRAYEQYF. The CDR3 DNA is TGTGCCAGCAGCGGAACTAGGGCCTACGAGCAGTACTTC.

V gene TRBV6-1 combines with J gene TRBJ2-7; 9 bases line up with TRBD1. Germline CDR1 MNHNS, CDR2 SASEGT. Trimming at V came to 6 bases and at J to 3 bases, leaving 6 bases not matched to a gene. This CDR3 contains 14 residues. Here the CDR3 DNA reads TGTGCCAGCAGCCGACAGGGGGTACTCTACGAGCAGTACTTC. Protein sequence: CASSRQGVLYEQYF.

The V gene is TRBV29-1, the J gene TRBJ2-5; 11 bases are a match to TRBD2. In germline, CDR1 is SQVTM, CDR2 ANQGSEA. This CDR3 contains 16 residues. V shed 6 bases and J 4 bases; nucleotides not matched to a gene: 13. This CDR3 is CSVERRASGRRETQYF. The CDR3 nucleotides are TGCAGCGTCGAACGAAGGGCTAGCGGGAGGCGAGAGACCCAGTACTTC.

The chain couples TRBV9 to TRBJ2-3, with 10 bases lining up with TRBD1. The CDR3 loop spans 16 amino acids. J was trimmed by 2 bases and V by 3 bases; bases with no gene match: 6. CDR1 SGDLS and CDR2 YYNGEE come from the germline V gene. The DNA of the CDR3 is TGTGCCAGCAGCGGTCGGACAGGGGGTCTCACAGATACGCAGTATTTT. Amino acid sequence: CASSGRTGGLTDTQYF.

V is TRBV9 and J is TRBJ2-2; 8 bases fit TRBD2. The germline CDR1 and CDR2 sequences are SGDLS and YYNGEE. After removal of 4 bases from V and 5 bases from J, the junction contained 7 bases not matched to a gene. This CDR3 has 15 amino acids. CDR3: CASSITSGSTGELFF. DNA of the CDR3: TGTGCCAGCAGCATTACTAGCGGTAGTACCGGGGAGCTGTTTTTT.

The chain has TRBV6-5 and TRBJ1-5, with D tentatively TRBD1 (5 bases). CDR3 size: 15 residues. Germline assignment: CDR1 MNHEY and CDR2 SVGAGI. V was trimmed by 5 bases and J by 6 bases, leaving 17 bases between them. As DNA, the CDR3 is TGTGCCAGCAGTAGTTTTGGGGGTCGGAGTCAGCCCCAGCATTTT. It is translated as CASSSFGGRSQPQHF.

This chain uses TRBV7-2 with TRBJ2-7; D might be TRBD1 or TRBD2, each matching 5 bases. V gave up 3 bases and J gave up 7 bases, with 28 bases separating them. The V gene's germline CDR1 is SGHTA and CDR2 FQGNSA. This CDR3 is 18 amino acids long. The CDR3 spells CASSLTGPGARQTREQYF. CDR3 nucleotide sequence: TGTGCCAGCAGCTTGACCGGACCCGGGGCTAGGCAGACCCGGGAGCAGTACTTC. Variable domain in full (rest from reference TRBV7-2 and TRBJ2-7): GAGVSQSPSNKVTEKGKDVELRCDPISGHTALYWYRQSLGQGLEFLIYFQGNSAPDKSGLPSDRFSAERTGGSVSTLTIQRTQQEDSAVYLCASSLTGPGARQTREQYFGPGTRLTVT.

The chain carries TRBV9 and TRBJ2-5, with D possibly matching TRBD2 (5 bases). The CDR3 has 14 amino acids. Germline V gene lookup returns CDR1 SGDLS and CDR2 YYNGEE. The germline V and J ends were trimmed by 0 bases and 9 bases, with 15 bases remaining between them. The CDR3: CASSVGPQVRAQYF. The CDR3 nucleotides read TGTGCCAGCAGCGTAGGTCCCCAGGTGAGGGCCCAGTACTTC.

The DNA for the CDR3 is TGTGCCAGCAGCGTAGACTGGGGGCAATACAATGAGCAGTTCTTC. It is translated as CASSVDWGQYNEQFF. The V and J genes are TRBV9 and TRBJ2-1, with a weak D call TRBD1 (6 bases). The CDR3 covers 15 residues. Germline-derived CDR1 and CDR2 are SGDLS and YYNGEE. Trimming took 0 bases from V and 4 from J, leaving 11 bases between them.

This chain uses TRBV9 with TRBJ2-3; D might be TRBD1 or TRBD2, each matching 5 bases. There are 19 residues in the CDR3. From germline, CDR1 is SGDLS and CDR2 YYNGEE. Trimming left V 3 bases short and J 6 bases short, with 29 bases between. The CDR3 region is CASSASRTGTSTKVDTQYF. In DNA form, the CDR3 reads TGTGCCAGCAGCGCCTCTCGGACCGGGACCTCAACGAAGGTGGATACGCAGTATTTT.

The V gene is TRBV19, the J gene TRBJ2-1, with 14 bases identical to TRBD2. This CDR3 has 17 residues. Trimming at V came to 5 bases and at J to 0 bases, leaving 3 bases not matched to a gene. Germline V gene sequence: CDR1 LNHDA, CDR2 SQIVND (reference sequence). The CDR3 nucleotides are TGTGCCAGTAGTCACGGGACTAGCGGGAGCTCCTACAATGAGCAGTTCTTC. Its translation is CASSHGTSGSSYNEQFF.

The V gene is TRBV5-4, the J gene TRBJ2-2; possibly TRBD1 for D (5 bases). V was shortened by 1 base and J by 1 base, with 8 bases between the two germline ends. This CDR3 region has 15 residues. Germline CDR1 reads SGHNT; CDR2 reads YYREEE (reference sequence). CDR3 protein: CASSLPGMNTGELFF. DNA of the CDR3: TGTGCCAGCAGCTTGCCAGGGATGAACACCGGGGAGCTGTTTTTT.

This chain connects TRBV29-1 to TRBJ2-2; a weak D match, TRBD1 (6 bases). Germline values: CDR1 SQVTM, CDR2 ANQGSEA. The CDR3 contains 14 residues. Trimming removed 5 bases at V and 1 base at J, with 11 bases between. The CDR3 sequence: CSVWTAKNTGELFF. The CDR3 nucleotides are TGCAGCGTTTGGACAGCGAAGAACACCGGGGAGCTGTTTTTT.

The rearrangement uses TRBV19 and TRBJ2-5, with 10 bases identical to TRBD1. The CDR3 runs 15 residues. From germline, CDR1 is LNHDA and CDR2 SQIVND (reference sequence). V lost 6 bases to trimming and J lost 5 bases; unmatched junction nucleotides: 9. CDR3 loop: CASSLTTGGAETQYF. In nucleotides, the CDR3 is TGTGCCAGTAGCTTAACGACAGGGGGCGCGGAGACCCAGTACTTC.

This chain links TRBV7-2 with TRBJ2-7, with 10 bases identical to TRBD2. V was pared by 5 bases and J by 5 bases, with 9 bases of the junction left unmatched. Germline V CDR1 and CDR2: SGHTA, FQGNSA. The CDR3 contains 15 residues. The CDR3 DNA reads as TGTGCCAGCAGCCTCGTGGGACTAGCGCTCAACGAGCAGTACTTC. This sequence encodes CASSLVGLALNEQYF.

The chain is built from TRBV7-2 and TRBJ2-5; 7 bases fit TRBD1. The germline CDR1 and CDR2 sequences are SGHTA and FQGNSA. The junction had 2 bases not matched to a gene; V was cut back by 2 bases and J by 5 bases. CDR3 length equals 13 residues. The CDR3 reads CASSLLGGETQYF. As DNA, the CDR3 is TGTGCCAGCAGCTTACTAGGGGGCGAGACCCAGTACTTC.